This T cell receptor (beta chain) was captured in a study of shared clonotypes between healthy human individuals. Study-wide points: Sharing across four donors was seen in around 5% of naive CD4 clonotypes. The generation probabilities recorded for non-shared clonotypes fell below those of clonotypes shared by all four donors. Memory subsets generally showed lower estimated richness than naive subsets.

Genomic DNA of every subset was divided equally among multiple immunoSEQ plates. The table came from immunoSEQ multiplex PCR; TCRdb's copy has only in-frame clones and leaves some out. The table has hundreds of thousands of clones, 92% seen once; the top ten hold 24%. Naive CD8 cells were CD45RO-negative, positively selected for CCR7, excluding terminally differentiated effector memory CD45RA+ cells. A note on this clone: The antigen is not known.

The germline V gene has CDR1 MGHRA and CDR2 YSYEKL. The CDR3 is 17 residues long. Germline trimming cut 4 bases from V and 2 bases from J; bases unmatched to any gene: 10. V gene TRBV4-1 combines with J gene TRBJ2-1; 8 bases are shared with TRBD2. The origin of this receptor is a man aged 30 to 39 in good health. The material sequenced was naive CD8+ T cells sorted from blood. CDR3 sequence: CASSLRQAGATYNEQFF. The CDR3 DNA reads TGCGCCAGCAGCCTCCGGCAAGCGGGAGCCACCTACAATGAGCAGTTCTTC.